This record looks at one T cell receptor beta chain sequence and its context. The antigen remains unidentified. The isolated RNA, all of it, was reverse transcribed, so expressed TCRB transcripts were what got sequenced. Sequencing used immunoSEQ multiplex PCR; TCRdb keeps in-frame clones, though not all of them. This sample carries about 260,000 clones, 20% of them seen once, and the ten largest clones take approximately 0.029%. The CDR3 consists of 16 residues. Germline lookup yields CDR1 MNHEY and CDR2 SMNVEV (reference sequence). Trimming took 4 bases from V and 8 from J, leaving 20 bases between them. These data belong to a study of beta chain features in type 1 diabetes. The study's findings and limits: The naive, central memory and Treg TCRB repertoires looked more alike in patients than they did in healthy donors. All four CD4+ subsets from Type 1 diabetes patients carried moderately but significantly shorter TCRB CDR3s.

The TCR sequence derives from a woman aged 40-49 years with type 1 diabetes. The J gene is TRBJ1-4, the V gene TRBV27; no clear D. The sample was naive CD4+ T cells from blood. The CDR3 DNA is TGTGCCAGCAGTTCCTACCTCTCCGGAGCTAGGGAAAAACTGTTTTTT. It specifies CASSSYLSGAREKLFF. Supplemented by reference TRBV27 and TRBJ1-4, the full variable domain reads EAQVTQNPRYLITVTGKKLTVTCSQNMNHEYMSWYRQDPGLGLRQIYYSMNVEVTDKGDVPEGYKVSRKEKRNFPLILESPSPNQTSLYFCASSSYLSGAREKLFFGSGTQLSVL.